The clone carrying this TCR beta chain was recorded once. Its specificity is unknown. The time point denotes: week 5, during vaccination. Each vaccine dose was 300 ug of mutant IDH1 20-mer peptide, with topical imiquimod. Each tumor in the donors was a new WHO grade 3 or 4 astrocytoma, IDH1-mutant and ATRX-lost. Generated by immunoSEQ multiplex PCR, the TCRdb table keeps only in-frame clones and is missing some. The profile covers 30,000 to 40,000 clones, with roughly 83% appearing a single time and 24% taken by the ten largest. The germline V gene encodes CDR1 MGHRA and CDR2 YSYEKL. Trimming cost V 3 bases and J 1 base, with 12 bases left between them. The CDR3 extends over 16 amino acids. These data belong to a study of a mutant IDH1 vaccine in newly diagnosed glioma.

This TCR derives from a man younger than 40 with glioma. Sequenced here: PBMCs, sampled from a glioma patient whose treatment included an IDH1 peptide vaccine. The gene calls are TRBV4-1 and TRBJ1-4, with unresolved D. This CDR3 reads CASSQEQRLTNEKLFF. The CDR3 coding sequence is TGCGCCAGCAGCCAGGAACAGCGATTAACTAATGAAAAACTGTTTTTT.